This is a list of T cell receptor beta chains from one sample in a study of T cell responses to AZD1222 COVID-19 vaccine. The repertoire was sequenced with immunoSEQ multiplex PCR; TCRdb's copy has only in-frame clones and lacks some. The data contain 150,000 to 180,000 clones, approximately 90% of them singletons. Sequenced material: peripheral blood, taken on day 0 of AZD1222 vaccination. All receptors come from an adult in good health. CDR3s include the opening cysteine and the closing phenylalanine or tryptophan. D genes are given only for firm matches. Not all rows give a size; the values are once, few, many and, for expanded clones, a class.

J | D | V | size | CDR3 | DNA
TRBJ2-2 | TRBD1 | TRBV5-1 | NA | CASRGQGLAGELFF | TGCGCCAGCAGGGGACAGGGGTTGGCCGGGGAGCTGTTTTTT
TRBJ2-2 | TRBD1 | TRBV9 | once | CASSLGTGGRTGELFF | TGTGCCAGCAGCCTAGGGACAGGGGGCCGCACCGGGGAGCTGTTTTTT
TRBJ2-5 | NA | TRBV15 | NA | CATSRDPGETQYF | TGTGCCACCAGCAGAGATCCCGGAGAGACCCAGTACTTC
TRBJ1-2 | NA | TRBV2 | NA | CASSDSGYGYTF | TGTGCCAGCAGTGATTCTGGCTATGGCTACACCTTC
TRBJ1-2 | NA | TRBV27 | once | CASSLRQGSGWNYGYTF | TGTGCCAGCAGTTTGAGGCAGGGGTCTGGGTGGAACTATGGCTACACCTTC
TRBJ1-1 | NA | TRBV6-5 | NA | CASTYESGNTEAFF | TGTGCCAGCACCTACGAGAGTGGGAACACTGAAGCTTTCTTT
TRBJ2-2 | NA | TRBV11-2 | NA | CASSPRPTGSTGELFF | TGTGCCAGCAGCCCTCGTCCAACCGGGAGCACCGGGGAGCTGTTTTTT
TRBJ2-2 | NA | TRBV20-1 | NA | CSASGPGVTGELFF | TGCAGTGCTAGTGGTCCCGGTGTGACCGGGGAGCTGTTTTTT
TRBJ1-2 | NA | TRBV28 | few | CASRVNTNYGYTF | TGTGCCAGCAGGGTCAACACGAACTATGGCTACACCTTC
TRBJ1-2 | TRBD1 | TRBV4-1 | NA | CASSHQGAHYGYTF | TGCGCCAGCAGCCACCAGGGGGCCCACTATGGCTACACCTTC
TRBJ1-4 | TRBD1 | TRBV7-6 | NA | CASSTGTGREKLFF | TGTGCCAGCAGCACCGGGACAGGGCGAGAAAAACTGTTTTTT
TRBJ1-1 | TRBD1 | TRBV10-1 | NA | CASSDFGTGATEAFF | TGCGCCAGCAGTGATTTCGGGACAGGGGCCACTGAAGCTTTCTTT
TRBJ1-5 | NA | TRBV5-1 | NA | CASSLNPTDNQPQHF | TGCGCCAGCAGCCTTAATCCGACAGACAATCAGCCCCAGCATTTT
TRBJ2-7 | NA | TRBV7-9 | NA | CASSQGRDYEQYF | TGTGCCAGCAGCCAGGGACGGGACTACGAGCAGTACTTC